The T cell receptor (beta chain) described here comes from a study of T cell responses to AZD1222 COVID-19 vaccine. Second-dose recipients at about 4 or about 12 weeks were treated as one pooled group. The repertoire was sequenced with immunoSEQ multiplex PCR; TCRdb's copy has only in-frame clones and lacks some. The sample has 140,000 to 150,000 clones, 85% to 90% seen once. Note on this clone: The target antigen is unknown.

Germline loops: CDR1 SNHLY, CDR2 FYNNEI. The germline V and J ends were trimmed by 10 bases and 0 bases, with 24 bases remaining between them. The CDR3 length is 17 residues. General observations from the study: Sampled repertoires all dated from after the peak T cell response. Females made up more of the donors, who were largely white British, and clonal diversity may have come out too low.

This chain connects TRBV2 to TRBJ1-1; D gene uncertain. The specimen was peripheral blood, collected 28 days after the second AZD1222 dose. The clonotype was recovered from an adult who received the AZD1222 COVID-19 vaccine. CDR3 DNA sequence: TGTGCCAACGTACCGATGGCCCCGGTGGGGATGAACACTGAAGCTTTCTTT. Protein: CANVPMAPVGMNTEAFF.